Sequencing of this T cell receptor (beta chain) was carried out in a study of blood T cells in healthy people across ages. General study findings and limits: Possibly confounding the expanded clonotype changes was the fact that donor CMV status was unknown.

This clonotype was seen only a few times. No antigen is known for it. The CDR3 loop spans 15 amino acids. The V gene lost 2 bases and the J gene lost 5 bases, with 13 bases spanning the gap. The germline V gene has CDR1 MGHRA and CDR2 YSYEKL. Combining a sample-barcoded 5' primer with a J-beta primer mix, a second PCR ran for roughly 7 to 12 cycles. Using its own MiXCR run on the 5' RACE reads, TCRdb lists one record per CDR3 protein. The sample has 1.5 million to 2 million distinct CDR3 sequences, roughly 27% seen once. The chain links TRBV4-1 to TRBJ1-5, with a possible D match to TRBD1 (5 bases). The TCR sequence derives from a woman aged 25-40 years in good health. Input material: blood. CDR3 sequence (DNA): TGCGCCAGCAGCCAACAGGGTGGGTTTTATCAGCCCCAGCATTTT. Translated, it gives CASSQQGGFYQPQHF.